This T cell receptor (beta chain) was sequenced in a study of T cell responses to AZD1222 COVID-19 vaccine. About this clone: The antigen is not known.

General study results and limits: Mostly white British, mostly female donors; authors suggested clonal diversity may be underestimated. Distributed over spike, vaccine-associated CD4 TCRs predominated at 160-218 and 743-854.

Produced via immunoSEQ multiplex PCR; TCRdb's table is partial and in-frame only. The sample lists over 85,000 clones; around 88% were seen once. V was clipped by 1 base and J by 3 bases, with 15 bases between them. The CDR3 runs to 17 residues. Germline lookup yields CDR1 LNHNV and CDR2 YYDKDF (reference sequence). The sample was peripheral blood, taken on day 0 of AZD1222 vaccination. This TCR came from an adult in good health. This sequence joins TRBV15 and TRBJ1-4, with D possibly TRBD1 on 5 matching bases. The CDR3, as DNA: TGTGCCACCAGCAGAGTCAGGGTGGGTGACCCTAATGAAAAACTGTTTTTT. It codes for CATSRVRVGDPNEKLFF.